The 7 T cell receptor beta chains reported below all come from one sample, sequenced in a study of blood T cells in healthy people across ages. Next came a second PCR, run for about 7 to 12 cycles, which used a sample-barcoded 5' primer along with a J-beta primer mix. TCRdb analysed the 5' RACE reads with MiXCR anew, one entry per CDR3 protein. The sample lists roughly 800,000 distinct CDR3 sequences, roughly 53% occurring once. The material sequenced was blood. The receptor set was obtained from an older man in good health.

The chain combines TRBV7-9 with TRBJ2-5; D gene unclear. The CDR3 has 14 amino acids. Germline CDR1 and CDR2: SEHNR and FQNEAQ (reference sequence). Trimming cost V 6 bases and J 4 bases, with 15 bases left between them. The CDR3 region has the DNA TGTGCCAGCAGACGCCTCGAGGCATCAGAGACCCAGTACTTC. As protein: CASRRLEASETQYF.

The chain combines TRBV6-5 with TRBJ2-7, with D maybe TRBD2 (5 bases). The CDR3 runs 14 residues. The germline CDR1 and CDR2 sequences are MNHEY and SVGAGI. V lost 2 bases, J lost 1 base, and 9 bases lay in between. CDR3 protein: CASSYREKSYEQYF. DNA for the CDR3: TGTGCCAGCAGTTACAGGGAGAAGTCCTACGAGCAGTACTTC.

This rearrangement joins TRBV12-3 or TRBV12-4 to TRBJ2-3, with D unclear. V was trimmed by 10 bases and J by 14 bases, leaving 28 bases between them. This CDR3 contains 14 residues. The CDR3 bases are TGTGCCACCAGCCAGAGGTCAGAGCACAGATACGCGTATTTT. The encoded protein is CATSQRSEHRYAYF.

The rearrangement uses TRBV2 and TRBJ2-5; possible D gene TRBD1, 6 bases. The V gene lost 4 bases and the J gene lost 8 bases, with 20 bases spanning the gap. Germline values: CDR1 SNHLY, CDR2 FYNNEI. The CDR3 has 15 amino acids. The CDR3 loop is CASSADLGGKVTQYF. The DNA of the CDR3 is TGTGCCAGCAGTGCAGACCTAGGGGGAAAAGTCACCCAGTACTTC.

The V call is TRBV12-3 or TRBV12-4, the J call TRBJ2-5, with 7 bases identical to TRBD2. CDR3 length: 15 amino acids. With 3 bases clipped from V and 11 bases from J, the junction kept 15 bases outside the gene matches. CDR3 coding DNA: TGTGCCAGCAGTTTTCGAGCTAGCGGTTACGGCCAGCAGTACTTC. Translating it yields CASSFRASGYGQQYF.

The chain joins TRBV20-1 to TRBJ2-7, with D possibly TRBD2 on 5 matching bases. V gave up 6 bases and J gave up 3 bases, with 18 bases separating them. Germline lookup yields CDR1 DFQATT and CDR2 SNEGSKA (reference sequence). CDR3 size: 14 residues. CDR3: CSASDISAIYEQYF. Here the CDR3 DNA reads TGCAGTGCCAGCGACATTAGCGCCATCTACGAGCAGTACTTC.

This clonotype was picked up one time. V is TRBV10-3 and J is TRBJ2-1; no reliable D call. The J call could be wrong; TRBJ2-7 is a better fit for the DNA end. CDR1 is ENHRY, CDR2 SYGVKD, per germline. The length of the CDR3 is 13 residues. CDR3 in DNA: TGTGCCATCAGTGATCTGGGGTACAATGAGCAGTACTTC. Translating gives CAISDLGYNEQYF.